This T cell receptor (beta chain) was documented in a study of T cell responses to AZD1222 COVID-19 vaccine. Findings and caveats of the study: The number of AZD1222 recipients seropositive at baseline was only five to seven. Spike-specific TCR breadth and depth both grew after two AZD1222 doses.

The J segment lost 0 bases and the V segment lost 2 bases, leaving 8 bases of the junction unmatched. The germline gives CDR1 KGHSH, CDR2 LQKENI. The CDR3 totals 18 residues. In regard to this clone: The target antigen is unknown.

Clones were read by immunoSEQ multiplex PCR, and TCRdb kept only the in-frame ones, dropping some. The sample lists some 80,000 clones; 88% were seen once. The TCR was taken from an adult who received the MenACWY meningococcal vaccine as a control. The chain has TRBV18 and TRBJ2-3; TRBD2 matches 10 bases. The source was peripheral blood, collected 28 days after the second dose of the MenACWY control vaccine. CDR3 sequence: CASSPVVLAGASTDTQYF. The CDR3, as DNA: TGTGCCAGCTCACCAGTCGTTCTAGCGGGGGCAAGCACAGATACGCAGTATTTT.